What follows are 2 T cell receptor beta chains derived from one specimen sequenced in a study of control samples from healthy donors and cancer patients. Libraries were prepared by immunoSEQ multiplex PCR; TCRdb keeps only in-frame clonotypes and omits some of them. This table has some 41,000 clones, 80% to 90% appearing once. Sequencing was performed on PBMCs. The source is a woman aged 60 to 75 with lung cancer.

This clone was detected only a few times. J is TRBJ1-2 and V is TRBV5-1, with 7 bases identical to TRBD1. This CDR3 comprises 14 residues. The V gene's germline CDR1 is SGHRS and CDR2 YFSETQ. Trimming removed 4 bases from V and 8 bases from J; junction bases left unmatched: 11. The CDR3 DNA is TGCGCCAGCAGCAGTGGTTCAGGGGGGGACGGCTACACCTTC. Translating gives CASSSGSGGDGYTF.

This clone is a singleton in its sample. The CDR3 DNA is TGTGCCAGCAGCCTGATTGGTCGGAATGAAAAACTGTTTTTT. Its translation is CASSLIGRNEKLFF. The genes are TRBV7-9 and TRBJ1-4; D call uncertain. The V and J ends lost 5 bases and 5 bases respectively, with 12 bases between them. The CDR3 is 14 residues long. Germline lookup yields CDR1 SEHNR and CDR2 FQNEAQ (reference sequence).